This entry lists 15 T cell receptor beta chains sequenced from one sample in a study of blood T cell repertoires in COVID-19 (dated by TCRdb to 2020 to 2021). Library generation was performed with the immunoSEQ multiplex PCR assay. TCRdb re-hosts the immuneACCESS table, in-frame sequences only. Its copies lack some clones; in the studies checked, an unresolved V gene accounts for under half of them, and the cause for the rest is not known. The sample yields 45,000 to 60,000 clones; roughly 80% were counted once. Of the sample, 10% to 15% falls within the top ten clones. Specimen: peripheral blood. These receptors were collected from a human donor in a cohort sampled during active COVID-19.

The rearrangement uses TRBV4-2 and TRBJ2-7; the match to TRBD1 covers 9 bases. CDR1 is LGHNA and CDR2 is YNFKEQ in the germline V gene. The CDR3 is 15 residues long. The ends lost 2 bases at V and 2 bases at J; junction bases unmatched: 4. Here the CDR3 reads CASSQPGQGTYEQYF. CDR3 bases: TGTGCCAGCAGCCAACCGGGACAGGGTACCTACGAGCAGTACTTC.

The chain has TRBV2 and TRBJ1-2; 10 nucleotides match TRBD1. Germline lookup yields CDR1 SNHLY and CDR2 FYNNEI. The J segment lost 8 bases and the V segment lost 7 bases, leaving 7 bases of the junction unmatched. There are 13 residues in the CDR3. In nucleotides, the CDR3 is TGTGCCAGCACCCGGGACAGGGGATCAGGCTACACCTTC. Translation gives CASTRDRGSGYTF.

J is TRBJ2-7 and V is TRBV4-1; 9 nucleotides line up with TRBD2. The V and J ends lost 6 bases and 3 bases, in that order; junction bases with no gene match: 9. The V gene's germline CDR1 is MGHRA and CDR2 YSYEKL. The CDR3 consists of 15 residues. The CDR3 reads CASRGGASGVYEQYF. The DNA for the CDR3 is TGCGCCAGCAGGGGGGGAGCTAGCGGGGTCTACGAGCAGTACTTC.

The gene calls are TRBV6-5 and TRBJ2-1; TRBD2 aligns across 8 bases. Germline V gene data show CDR1 as MNHEY and CDR2 as SVGAGI. The CDR3 totals 14 residues. The ends lost 6 bases at V and 4 bases at J; junction bases unmatched: 5. The CDR3 nucleotides read TGTGCCAGCAGGCGGGGGGACCAATACAATGAGCAGTTCTTC. This codes for CASRRGDQYNEQFF.

This chain uses TRBV6-1 with TRBJ2-7, with a tentative D call TRBD1 (5 bases). Per germline, CDR1 MNHNS and CDR2 SASEGT. The CDR3 runs to 16 residues. Trimming took 3 bases from V and 2 from J, leaving 17 bases between them. The CDR3 loop is CASSENWQTGTYEQYF. CDR3 nucleotide sequence: TGTGCCAGCAGTGAGAACTGGCAAACAGGTACCTACGAGCAGTACTTC.

In its sample, this clone was seen a few times. The J gene is TRBJ1-5, the V gene TRBV15; 9 bases agree with TRBD1. V lost 6 bases to trimming and J lost 7 bases; unmatched junction nucleotides: 7. The CDR3 has 14 amino acids. Germline assignment: CDR1 LNHNV and CDR2 YYDKDF (reference sequence). The CDR3 nucleotides are TGTGCCACCAGGAGGGACAGGGATTACCAGCCCCAGCATTTT. This gives the protein CATRRDRDYQPQHF.

This chain connects TRBV19 to TRBJ2-7; 9 positions match TRBD1. Trimming took 3 bases from V and 3 from J; bases not matched to a gene: 6. The CDR3 spans 15 residues. Germline lookup yields CDR1 LNHDA and CDR2 SQIVND (reference sequence). CDR3 bases: TGTGCCAGTAGTATTTTTCCGGGACAGGGCTACGAGCAGTACTTC. Translated: CASSIFPGQGYEQYF.

The gene calls are TRBV6-2 or TRBV6-3 and TRBJ2-6, with 8 bases identical to TRBD1. The CDR3 extends over 17 amino acids. The V segment lost 7 bases and the J segment 3 bases; nucleotides outside the gene matches: 11. Germline assignment: CDR1 MNHEY and CDR2 SVGEGT. The CDR3 sequence: CASTPGTGLHGANVLTF. The CDR3 bases are TGTGCCAGCACCCCCGGGACAGGACTCCATGGGGCCAACGTCCTGACTTTC.

The chain employs TRBV21-1 and TRBJ2-6; the D segment call TRBD1 is taken from the table without a DNA check. TRBV21-1 is a recognized pseudogene. This CDR3 region has 19 residues. CDR3 in amino acids: CASRPTTGDDGSGANVLTF. As DNA, the CDR3 is TGTGCCAGCAGACCTACGACAGGGGATGATGGCTCTGGGGCCAACGTCCTGACTTTC.

This clone was observed a handful of times. The CDR3 sequence is CASSFLGAANTGELFF. The CDR3 DNA sequence: TGTGCCAGTAGCTTCCTCGGAGCCGCGAACACCGGGGAGCTGTTTTTT. The chain uses TRBV19 and TRBJ2-2; no firm D call. V lost 6 bases and J lost 0, with 14 bases in between. The CDR3 extends over 16 amino acids. Germline V gene lookup returns CDR1 LNHDA and CDR2 SQIVND (reference sequence).

This clone was seen a handful of times. This chain links TRBV6-2 or TRBV6-3 with TRBJ2-6, with 9 bases matching TRBD1. V dropped 6 bases and J dropped 0; count of bases not matched to a gene: 9. In germline, CDR1 is MNHEY, CDR2 SVGEGT. This CDR3 comprises 18 residues. The CDR3 sequence is CASSLGQGTISGANVLTF. Here the CDR3 DNA reads TGTGCCAGCAGCCTAGGACAGGGGACTATCTCTGGGGCCAACGTCCTGACTTTC.

V is TRBV6-1 and J is TRBJ1-4, with D maybe TRBD1 (6 bases). V dropped 4 bases and J dropped 2 bases, with 17 bases sitting between them. Germline V gene data show CDR1 as MNHNS and CDR2 as SASEGT. The CDR3 runs 17 residues. CDR3 amino acids: CASSVGPGRGTNEKLFF. In nucleotides, the CDR3 is TGTGCCAGCAGTGTAGGCCCCGGGAGGGGGACTAATGAAAAACTGTTTTTT.

In its sample, this clone was seen once. The chain combines TRBV28 with TRBJ2-1, with 11 bases aligning to TRBD2. With 6 bases clipped from V and 5 bases from J, the junction kept 3 bases outside the gene matches. The CDR3 sequence is 14 residues long. Germline lookup yields CDR1 MDHEN and CDR2 SYDVKM. CDR3 loop: CASRRLAGHNEQFF. The CDR3 DNA reads TGTGCCAGCAGGAGACTAGCGGGACACAATGAGCAGTTCTTC. Filled out from reference TRBV28 and TRBJ2-1, the complete variable domain reads DVKVTQSSRYLVKRTGEKVFLECVQDMDHENMFWYRQDPGLGLRLIYFSYDVKMKEKGDIPEGYSVSREKKERFSLILESASTNQTSMYLCASRRLAGHNEQFFGPGTRLTVL.

This clone showed up just a few times. This rearrangement joins TRBV6-5 to TRBJ1-1; D remains ambiguous. The CDR3 totals 14 residues. Looked up from germline, CDR1 is MNHEY and CDR2 is SVGAGI. V lost 2 bases, J lost 1 base, and 8 bases lay in between. DNA of the CDR3: TGTGCCAGCAGTTACCGAAACAGGAACACTGAAGCTTTCTTT. Protein product: CASSYRNRNTEAFF.

The chain couples TRBV16 to TRBJ1-4; 9 nucleotides match TRBD1. This CDR3 has 15 amino acids. Germline V gene lookup returns CDR1 KGHSY and CDR2 FQNENV. The trim removed 3 bases at V and 7 bases at J, leaving 6 bases unmatched. The CDR3: CASSHRTGVGEKLFF. In DNA, the CDR3 is TGTGCCAGCAGCCACCGGACAGGGGTGGGTGAAAAACTGTTTTTT.